This T cell receptor (beta chain) was captured in a study of blood T cell repertoires in COVID-19. Produced via immunoSEQ multiplex PCR; TCRdb's table is partial and in-frame only. The sample comprises a few hundred thousand clones, roughly 89% of which are singletons, and roughly 2.9% rests with the top ten. Each participant's cohort was designated according to participant-reported clinical history. Germline CDR1 is MNHNS and CDR2 is SASEGT. The CDR3 runs 16 residues. The junction had 7 bases not matched to a gene; V was cut back by 3 bases and J by 2 bases. This chain uses TRBV6-1 with TRBJ1-5; TRBD1 matches 7 bases. Specimen: PBMCs or T cells enriched from blood (not recorded which). This clonotype was obtained from a woman aged 45 to 65 who had been exposed to COVID-19. The CDR3 sequence: CASSDSSGTGNQPQHF. The DNA of the CDR3 is TGTGCCAGCAGTGATTCCTCCGGGACAGGCAATCAGCCCCAGCATTTT.